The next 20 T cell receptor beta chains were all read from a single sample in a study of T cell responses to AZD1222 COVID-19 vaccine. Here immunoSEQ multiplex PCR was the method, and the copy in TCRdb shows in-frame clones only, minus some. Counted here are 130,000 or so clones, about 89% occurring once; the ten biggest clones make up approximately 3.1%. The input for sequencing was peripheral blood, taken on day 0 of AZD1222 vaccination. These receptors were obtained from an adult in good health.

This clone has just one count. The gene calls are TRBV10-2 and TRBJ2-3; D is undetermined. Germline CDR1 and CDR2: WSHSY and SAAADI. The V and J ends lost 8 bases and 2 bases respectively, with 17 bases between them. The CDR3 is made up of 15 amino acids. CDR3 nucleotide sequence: TGCGCCAGCGCGGCACTCAGCTTCGCCACAGATACGCAGTATTTT. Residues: CASAALSFATDTQYF.

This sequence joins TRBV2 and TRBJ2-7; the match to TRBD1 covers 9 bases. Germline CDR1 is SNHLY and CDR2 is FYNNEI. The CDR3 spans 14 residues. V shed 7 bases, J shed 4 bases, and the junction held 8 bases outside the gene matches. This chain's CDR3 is CASTNGGQGYEQYF. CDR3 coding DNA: TGTGCCAGCACTAATGGGGGACAGGGTTACGAGCAGTACTTC.

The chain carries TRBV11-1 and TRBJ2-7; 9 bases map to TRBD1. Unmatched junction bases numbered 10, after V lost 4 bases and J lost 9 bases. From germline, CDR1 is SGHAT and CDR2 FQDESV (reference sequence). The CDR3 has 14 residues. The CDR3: CASSSGTGQVGQYF. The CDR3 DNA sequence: TGTGCCAGCAGCTCCGGGACAGGGCAAGTCGGGCAGTACTTC.

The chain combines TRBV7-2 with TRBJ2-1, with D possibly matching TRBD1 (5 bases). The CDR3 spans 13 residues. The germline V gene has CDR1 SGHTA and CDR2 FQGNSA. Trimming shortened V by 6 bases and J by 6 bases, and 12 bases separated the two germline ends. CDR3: CASRGPVPNEQFF. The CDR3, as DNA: TGTGCCAGCAGGGGGCCAGTCCCCAATGAGCAGTTCTTC.

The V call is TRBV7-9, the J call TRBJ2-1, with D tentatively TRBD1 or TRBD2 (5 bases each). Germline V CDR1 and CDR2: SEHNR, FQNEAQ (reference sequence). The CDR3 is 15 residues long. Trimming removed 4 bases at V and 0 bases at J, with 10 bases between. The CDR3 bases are TGTGCCAGCAGCTCGGGACCCGGCTCCTACAATGAGCAGTTCTTC. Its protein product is CASSSGPGSYNEQFF.

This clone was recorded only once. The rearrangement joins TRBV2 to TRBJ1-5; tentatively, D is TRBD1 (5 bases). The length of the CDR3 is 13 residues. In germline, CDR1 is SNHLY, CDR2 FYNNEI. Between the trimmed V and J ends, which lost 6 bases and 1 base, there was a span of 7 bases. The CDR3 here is CASSQGSNQPQHF. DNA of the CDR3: TGTGCCAGCAGCCAGGGCAGCAATCAGCCCCAGCATTTT. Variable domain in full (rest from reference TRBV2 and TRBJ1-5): EPEVTQTPSHQVTQMGQEVILRCVPISNHLYFYWYRQILGQKVEFLVSFYNNEISEKSEIFDDQFSVERPDGSNFTLKIRSTKLEDSAMYFCASSQGSNQPQHFGDGTRLSIL.

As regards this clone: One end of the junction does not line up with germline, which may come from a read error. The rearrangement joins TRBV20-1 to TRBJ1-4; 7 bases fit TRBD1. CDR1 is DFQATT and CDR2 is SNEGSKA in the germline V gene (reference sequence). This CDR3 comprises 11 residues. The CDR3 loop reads CSASDRDSEKF. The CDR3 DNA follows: TGCAGTGCCAGCGACCGGGACAGTGAGAAATTT.

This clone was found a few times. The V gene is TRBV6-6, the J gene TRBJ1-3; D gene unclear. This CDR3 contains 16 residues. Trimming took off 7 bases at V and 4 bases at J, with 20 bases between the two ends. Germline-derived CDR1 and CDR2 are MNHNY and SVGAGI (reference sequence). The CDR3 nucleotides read TGTGCCAGCACTATGTCCGGACCAGGCGGGGGAAACACCATATATTTT. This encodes CASTMSGPGGGNTIYF.

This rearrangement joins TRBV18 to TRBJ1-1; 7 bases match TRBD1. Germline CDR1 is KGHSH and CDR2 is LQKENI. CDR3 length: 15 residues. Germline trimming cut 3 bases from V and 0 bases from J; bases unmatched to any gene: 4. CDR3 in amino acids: CASSPKTGLNTEAFF. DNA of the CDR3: TGTGCCAGCTCACCCAAGACAGGGTTGAACACTGAAGCTTTCTTT.

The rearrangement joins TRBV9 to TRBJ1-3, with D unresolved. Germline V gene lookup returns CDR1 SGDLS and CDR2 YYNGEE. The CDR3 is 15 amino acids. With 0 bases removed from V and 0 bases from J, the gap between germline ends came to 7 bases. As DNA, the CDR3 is TGTGCCAGCAGCGTAGGGGTAGGCTCTGGAAACACCATATATTTT. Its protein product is CASSVGVGSGNTIYF.

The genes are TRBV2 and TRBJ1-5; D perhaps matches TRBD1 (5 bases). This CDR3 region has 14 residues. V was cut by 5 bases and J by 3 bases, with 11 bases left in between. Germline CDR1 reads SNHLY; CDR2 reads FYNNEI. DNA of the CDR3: TGTGCCAGCAGTCCTAGCAGGGTCAATCAGCCCCAGCATTTT. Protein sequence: CASSPSRVNQPQHF.

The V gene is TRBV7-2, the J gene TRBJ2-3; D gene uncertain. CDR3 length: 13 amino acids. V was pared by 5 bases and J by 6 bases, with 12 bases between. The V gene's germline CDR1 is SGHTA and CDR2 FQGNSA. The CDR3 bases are TGTGCCAGCAGCCTAAACACGGCCGATACGCAGTATTTT. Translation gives CASSLNTADTQYF. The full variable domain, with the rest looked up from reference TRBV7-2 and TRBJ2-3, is GAGVSQSPSNKVTEKGKDVELRCDPISGHTALYWYRQSLGQGLEFLIYFQGNSAPDKSGLPSDRFSAERTGGSVSTLTIQRTQQEDSAVYLCASSLNTADTQYFGPGTRLTVL.

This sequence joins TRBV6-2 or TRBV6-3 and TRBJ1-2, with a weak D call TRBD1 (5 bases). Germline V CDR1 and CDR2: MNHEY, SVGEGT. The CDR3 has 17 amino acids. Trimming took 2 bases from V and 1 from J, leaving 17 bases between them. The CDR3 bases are TGTGCCAGCAGTTACAGGAACGGAGGGGACTATAACTATGGCTACACCTTC. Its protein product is CASSYRNGGDYNYGYTF.

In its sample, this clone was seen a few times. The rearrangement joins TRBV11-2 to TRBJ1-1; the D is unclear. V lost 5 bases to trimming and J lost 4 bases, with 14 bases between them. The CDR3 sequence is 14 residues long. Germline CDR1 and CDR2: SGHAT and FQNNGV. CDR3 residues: CASSQRPRLTEAFF. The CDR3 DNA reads TGTGCCAGCAGCCAGAGACCCCGACTCACTGAAGCTTTCTTT.

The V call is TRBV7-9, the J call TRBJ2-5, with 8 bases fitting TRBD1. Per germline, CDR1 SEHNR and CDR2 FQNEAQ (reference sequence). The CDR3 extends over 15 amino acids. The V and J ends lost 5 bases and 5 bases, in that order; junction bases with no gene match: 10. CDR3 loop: CASSPLDRAGETQYF. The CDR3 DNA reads TGTGCCAGCAGCCCATTGGACAGGGCGGGGGAGACCCAGTACTTC.

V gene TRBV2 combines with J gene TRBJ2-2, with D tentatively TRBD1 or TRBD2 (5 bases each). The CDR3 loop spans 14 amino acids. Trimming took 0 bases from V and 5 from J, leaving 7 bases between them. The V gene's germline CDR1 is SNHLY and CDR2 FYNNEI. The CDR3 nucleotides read TGTGCCAGCAGTGAAGCCTGGGGGACCGGGGAGCTGTTTTTT. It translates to CASSEAWGTGELFF.

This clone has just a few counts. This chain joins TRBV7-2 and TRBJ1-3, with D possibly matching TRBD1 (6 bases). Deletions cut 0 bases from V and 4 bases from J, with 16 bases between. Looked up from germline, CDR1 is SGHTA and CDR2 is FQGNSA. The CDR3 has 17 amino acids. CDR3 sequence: CASSLANPGVGGNTIYF. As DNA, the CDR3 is TGTGCCAGCAGCTTAGCGAATCCAGGGGTGGGCGGAAACACCATATATTTT.

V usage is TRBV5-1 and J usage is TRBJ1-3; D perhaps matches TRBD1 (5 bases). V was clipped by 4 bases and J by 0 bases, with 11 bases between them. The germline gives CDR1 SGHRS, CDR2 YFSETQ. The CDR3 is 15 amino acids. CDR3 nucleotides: TGCGCCAGCAGCATAACTACAGGCTCTGGAAACACCATATATTTT. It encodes CASSITTGSGNTIYF.

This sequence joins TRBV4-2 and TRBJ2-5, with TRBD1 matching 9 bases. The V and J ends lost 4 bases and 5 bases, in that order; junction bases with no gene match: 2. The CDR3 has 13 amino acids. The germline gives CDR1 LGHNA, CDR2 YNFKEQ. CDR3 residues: CASSRDREETQYF. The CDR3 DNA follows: TGTGCCAGCAGCCGGGACAGGGAGGAGACCCAGTACTTC.

The CDR3 DNA follows: TGTGCCAGCAGCGTAGTATCTTCCGGAAACACCATATATTTT. It codes for CASSVVSSGNTIYF. The rearrangement uses TRBV9 and TRBJ1-3, with D unclear. The CDR3 runs 14 residues. The V gene's germline CDR1 is SGDLS and CDR2 YYNGEE. V gave up 0 bases and J gave up 4 bases, with 8 bases separating them.